This TCR beta chain was identified in a study of neurological immune-mediated disorders. This sample's time point: longitudinal time-point 1 (baseline). Unsorted libraries used 2 million PBMCs kept at -80 degrees C. Synthesis of cDNA used 5'RACE (with 10-nucleotide random UMIs). Sequencing of 15-18 subjects in each run yielded over 180 million TCR-beta sequences. TCRdb reprocessed the 5' RACE reads with MiXCR, giving one entry per CDR3 protein. The top ten hold about 1.6% of the sample, which has approximately 46,000 distinct CDR3 sequences, 9% to 10% seen once. This clonotype showed up many times. Its antigen is currently unknown. CDR1 is DFQATT and CDR2 is SNEGSKA in the germline V gene (reference sequence). CDR3 length: 12 amino acids. The ends were cut back, 3 bases at V and 4 bases at J, with 7 bases in the middle. Study-level findings and limits: Multiple sclerosis patients had less TCR clonal expansion than even healthy controls, unlike HTLV-1-associated myelopathy.

The chain couples TRBV20-1 to TRBJ1-5; the D gene is possibly TRBD1 (6 bases). Source material: PBMCs. The clonotype was recovered from a woman aged 35 to 49 in good health. The CDR3 bases are TGCAGTGCTAGGCAGGGGAATCAGCCCCAGCATTTT. Translation: CSARQGNQPQHF.